A selection of T cell receptor beta chains follows, all from one sample in a study of monozygotic twins with inflammatory bowel disease. TCRdb reprocessed the 5' RACE reads and reports one entry per CDR3 protein, with no DNA. Its table records approximately 400,000 distinct CDR3 sequences. The material sequenced was blood. Receptors were obtained from a human donor with ulcerative colitis or Crohn's disease, or a healthy co-twin of an affected twin (not recorded which). Each CDR3 is given with its conserved first and last residue.

V	J	CDR3
TRBV10-3	TRBJ1-2	CAISAPSGYTF
TRBV7-2	TRBJ1-4	CASSLVSAGGYEKLFF
TRBV7-9	TRBJ1-6	CASSPRGSYNSPLHF
TRBV30	TRBJ2-7	CAWSEPLSSYEQYF
TRBV30	TRBJ1-1	CAWSALDRAAQAFF
TRBV5-1	TRBJ2-2	CASSYRTTGRELFF
TRBV7-2	TRBJ2-7	CASSSHREGEQYF
TRBV18	TRBJ2-7	CASSPNGVGASYEQYF
TRBV3-1	TRBJ2-2	CASSLGTQHTGELFF
TRBV7-9	TRBJ2-5	CASSVSSGRLETQYF
TRBV6-1	TRBJ2-3	CASSAFLAGVTDTQYF
TRBV28	TRBJ1-2	CASSWIQGTDGYTF
TRBV20-1	TRBJ1-2	CSARTQLYGYTF
TRBV12-3/TRBV12-4	TRBJ2-7	CASRPGQGAFYSYEQYF
TRBV29-1	TRBJ2-1	CSVALGLAEDNEQFF
TRBV30	TRBJ2-2	CAWTRGASTGELFF
TRBV6-6	TRBJ2-7	CASSYTDSYEQYF
TRBV3-1	TRBJ1-5	CASSPLGSNQPQHF
TRBV7-6	TRBJ2-1	CASSGNRENEQFF
TRBV7-2	TRBJ2-1	CASSLGPNGEQFF
TRBV11-2	TRBJ2-5	CASSLGGLAGLIQETQYF
TRBV29-1	TRBJ2-3	CSGRQGSDTQYF
TRBV7-2	TRBJ2-2	CASSSIFGTGELFF
TRBV5-5	TRBJ1-3	CASSLEPAAGNTIYF
TRBV7-2	TRBJ2-1	CASSFVGTRDNEQFF
TRBV29-1	TRBJ1-1	CSVERQLDMNTEAFF
TRBV29-1	TRBJ2-3	CSVPGKGGITDTQYF
TRBV27	TRBJ1-4	CASSPQGATNEKLFF